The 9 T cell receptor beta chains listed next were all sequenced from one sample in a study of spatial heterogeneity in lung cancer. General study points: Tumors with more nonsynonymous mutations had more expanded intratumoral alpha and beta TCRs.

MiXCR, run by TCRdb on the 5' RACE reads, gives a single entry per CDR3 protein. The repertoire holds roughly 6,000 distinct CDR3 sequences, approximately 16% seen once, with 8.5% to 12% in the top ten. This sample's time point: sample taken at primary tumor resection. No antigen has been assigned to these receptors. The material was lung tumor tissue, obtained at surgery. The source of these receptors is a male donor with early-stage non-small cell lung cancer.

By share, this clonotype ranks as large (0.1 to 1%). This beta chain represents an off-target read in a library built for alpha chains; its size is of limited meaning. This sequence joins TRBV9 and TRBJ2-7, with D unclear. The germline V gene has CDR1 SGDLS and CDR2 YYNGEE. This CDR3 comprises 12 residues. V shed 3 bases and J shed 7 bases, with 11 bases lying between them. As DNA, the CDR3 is TGTGCCAGCAGCGCAAGGTCTGGTGAGCAGTACTTC. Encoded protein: CASSARSGEQYF.

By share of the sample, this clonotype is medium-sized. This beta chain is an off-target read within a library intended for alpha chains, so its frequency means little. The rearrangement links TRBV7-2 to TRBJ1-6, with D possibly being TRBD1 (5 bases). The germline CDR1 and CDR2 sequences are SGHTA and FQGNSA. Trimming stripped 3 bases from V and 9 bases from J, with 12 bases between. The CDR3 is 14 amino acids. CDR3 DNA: TGTGCCAGCAGCTTGTGGGGGGGTGTTTCACCCCTCCACTTT. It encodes CASSLWGGVSPLHF. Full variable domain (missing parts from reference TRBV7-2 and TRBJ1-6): GAGVSQSPSNKVTEKGKDVELRCDPISGHTALYWYRQSLGQGLEFLIYFQGNSAPDKSGLPSDRFSAERTGGSVSTLTIQRTQQEDSAVYLCASSLWGGVSPLHFGNGTRLTVT.

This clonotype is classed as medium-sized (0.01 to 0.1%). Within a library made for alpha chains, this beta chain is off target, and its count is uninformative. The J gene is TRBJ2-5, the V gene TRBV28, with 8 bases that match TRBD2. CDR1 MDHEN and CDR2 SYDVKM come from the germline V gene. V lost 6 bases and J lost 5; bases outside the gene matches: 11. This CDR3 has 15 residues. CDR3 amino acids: CASSPYRPGGETQYF. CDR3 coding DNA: TGTGCCAGCAGCCCCTACCGTCCGGGAGGGGAGACCCAGTACTTC.

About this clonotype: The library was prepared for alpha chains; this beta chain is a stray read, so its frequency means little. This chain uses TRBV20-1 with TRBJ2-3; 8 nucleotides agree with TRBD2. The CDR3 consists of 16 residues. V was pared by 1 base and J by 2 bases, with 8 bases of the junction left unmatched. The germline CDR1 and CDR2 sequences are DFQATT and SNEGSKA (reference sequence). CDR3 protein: CSARGLGLGNTDTQYF. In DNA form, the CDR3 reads TGCAGTGCTAGAGGCCTGGGACTAGGGAACACAGATACGCAGTATTTT.

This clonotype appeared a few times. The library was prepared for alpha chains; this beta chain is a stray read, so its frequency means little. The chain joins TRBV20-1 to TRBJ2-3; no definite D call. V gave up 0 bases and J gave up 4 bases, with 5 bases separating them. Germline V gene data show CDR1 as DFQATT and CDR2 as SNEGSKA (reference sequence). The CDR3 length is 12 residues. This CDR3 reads CSARDWADTQYF. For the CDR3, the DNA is TGCAGTGCTAGAGACTGGGCAGATACGCAGTATTTT.

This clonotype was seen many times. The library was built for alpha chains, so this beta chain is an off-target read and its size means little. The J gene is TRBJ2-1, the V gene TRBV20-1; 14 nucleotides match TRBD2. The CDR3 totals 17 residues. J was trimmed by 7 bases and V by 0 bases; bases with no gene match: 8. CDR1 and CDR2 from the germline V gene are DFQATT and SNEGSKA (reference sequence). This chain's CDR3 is CSARDPRTSGRYNEQFF. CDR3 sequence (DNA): TGCAGTGCTAGAGACCCCCGGACTAGCGGGAGGTATAATGAGCAGTTCTTC.

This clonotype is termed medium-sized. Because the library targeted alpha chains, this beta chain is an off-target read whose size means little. CDR3 sequence (DNA): TGCAGTGCTAGAGTATCGCTTCGGCCCCTCCACTTT. Its protein product is CSARVSLRPLHF. The V call is TRBV20-1, the J call TRBJ1-6; unclear D gene. CDR3 size: 12 residues. Germline loops: CDR1 DFQATT, CDR2 SNEGSKA (reference sequence). Between the trimmed V and J ends, which lost 1 base and 13 bases, there was a span of 11 bases.

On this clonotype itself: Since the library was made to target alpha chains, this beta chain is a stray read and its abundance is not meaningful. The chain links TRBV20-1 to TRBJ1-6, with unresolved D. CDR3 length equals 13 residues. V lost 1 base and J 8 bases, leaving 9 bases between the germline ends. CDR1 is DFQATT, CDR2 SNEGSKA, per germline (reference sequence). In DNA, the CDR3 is TGCAGTGCTAGAGGGACGTCGGATTCACCCCTCCACTTT. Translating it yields CSARGTSDSPLHF.

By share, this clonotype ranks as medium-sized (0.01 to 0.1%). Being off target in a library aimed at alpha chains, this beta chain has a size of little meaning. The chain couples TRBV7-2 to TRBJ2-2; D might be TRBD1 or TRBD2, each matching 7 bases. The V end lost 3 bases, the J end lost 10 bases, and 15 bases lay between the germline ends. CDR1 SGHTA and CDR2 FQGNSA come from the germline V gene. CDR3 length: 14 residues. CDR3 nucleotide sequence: TGTGCCAGCAGCTTTGGGGGGGACAGTGCGGAGCTGTTTTTT. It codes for CASSFGGDSAELFF. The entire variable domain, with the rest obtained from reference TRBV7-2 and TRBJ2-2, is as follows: GAGVSQSPSNKVTEKGKDVELRCDPISGHTALYWYRQSLGQGLEFLIYFQGNSAPDKSGLPSDRFSAERTGGSVSTLTIQRTQQEDSAVYLCASSFGGDSAELFFGEGSRLTVL.